The source of this T cell receptor (beta chain) is a study of CDR3 diversity in severe acne. CDR3 size: 12 residues. The V and J ends lost 3 bases and 6 bases respectively, with 8 bases between them. Per the germline V gene, CDR1 is KGHSH and CDR2 is LQKENI. MiXCR, run by TCRdb on the PCR reads, gives a single entry per CDR3 protein. This sample has 85,000 to 120,000 distinct CDR3 sequences, with around 53% found just once. The chain joins TRBV18 to TRBJ2-5; D not resolved. The sequencing sample was made of blood. This TCR derives from a male donor with acne. In DNA form, the CDR3 reads TGTGCCAGCTCACCCCCCCATCAGACCCAGTACTTC. This gives the protein CASSPPHQTQYF.